The clone carrying this T cell receptor beta chain has at least ten counts. What it binds is not known. V shed 8 bases and J shed 8 bases, with 15 bases lying between them. The CDR3 totals 12 residues. Germline V gene sequence: CDR1 DFQATT, CDR2 SNEGSKA (reference sequence). The data are from a study of T cells in Graves' hyperthyroidism and ophthalmopathy. Diagnosis relied on clinical symptoms, serum thyroxine and TRAb, thyroid ultrasound and orbital computed tomography. What was amplified from RNA transcripts were TCR beta CDR3 regions. Primed by the HTBI set, a first-round RT-PCR was run on the TCR CDR3. TCRdb re-derived calls from the multiplex PCR reads in MiXCR, one entry per CDR3 protein. The table has roughly 500,000 distinct CDR3 sequences, approximately 49% seen once. Study observations and caveats: Blood also contained most expanded thyroid clonotypes above 0.001. Before onset, by a median of 6.5 months, the model predicted ophthalmopathy.

The source material was peripheral blood or thyroid tissue (not recorded which). The V gene is TRBV20-1, the J gene TRBJ1-4, with D maybe TRBD1 (5 bases). This TCR was recovered from an adult woman with Graves' disease, either hyperthyroidism or ophthalmopathy (not recorded which). The CDR3, as DNA: TGCAGTACCGGAGGGGACGTCGAAAAACTGTTTTTT. It codes for CSTGGDVEKLFF.